This TCR beta chain was observed in a study of shared clonotypes between healthy human individuals. Overall study findings and caveats: All-four-donor shared clonotypes had higher generation probabilities than non-shared clonotypes did.

Libraries were prepared by immunoSEQ multiplex PCR; TCRdb keeps only in-frame clonotypes and omits some of them. The repertoire holds about 2 million clones, about 95% seen once, with about 1.1% in the top ten. For this clone: Its target is unknown.

The naive CD8 fraction comprised CD45RO-negative cells positively selected for CCR7 and excluded terminally differentiated effector memory CD45RA+ cells. This CDR3 is built from 13 residues. Germline-derived CDR1 and CDR2 are SGHRS and YFSETQ. The ends lost 3 bases at V and 7 bases at J; junction bases unmatched: 3. This clonotype originated in a man younger than 35 in good health. The sample comprised naive CD8+ T cells sorted from blood. The rearrangement joins TRBV5-1 to TRBJ2-1, with 8 bases matching TRBD1. In nucleotides, the CDR3 is TGCGCCAGCAGCTCGGACAGGGTGAATGAGCAGTTCTTC. Translated, it gives CASSSDRVNEQFF.